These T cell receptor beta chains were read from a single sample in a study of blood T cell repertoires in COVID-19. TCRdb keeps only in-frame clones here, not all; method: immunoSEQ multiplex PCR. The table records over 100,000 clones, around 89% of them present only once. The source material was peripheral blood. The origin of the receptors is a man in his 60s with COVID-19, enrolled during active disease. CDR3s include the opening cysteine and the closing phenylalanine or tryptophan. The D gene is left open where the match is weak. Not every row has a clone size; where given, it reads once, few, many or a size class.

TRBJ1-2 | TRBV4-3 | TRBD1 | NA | CASSQVTRDSENYGYTF | TGCGCCAGCAGCCAAGTAACTAGGGACAGCGAAAACTATGGCTACACCTTC
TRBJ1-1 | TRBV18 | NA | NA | CASSPSGAGTEAFF | TGTGCCAGCTCACCCTCCGGTGCCGGGACTGAAGCTTTCTTT
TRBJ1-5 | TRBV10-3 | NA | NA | CAISESRPSLFNQPQHF | TGTGCCATCAGTGAGTCCCGTCCCAGTCTTTTCAATCAGCCCCAGCATTTT
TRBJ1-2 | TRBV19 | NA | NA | CASSIGGTHNYGYTF | TGTGCCAGTAGTATAGGTGGGACACATAACTATGGCTACACCTTC
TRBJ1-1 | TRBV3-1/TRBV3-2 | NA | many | CASSLTSSEAFF | TGTGCCAGCAGCCTCACATCGTCTGAAGCTTTCTTT
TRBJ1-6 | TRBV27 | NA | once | CASSFREGSPLHF | TGTGCCAGCAGTTTCAGGGAGGGTTCACCCCTCCACTTT
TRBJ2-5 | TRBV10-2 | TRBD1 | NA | CASSETGTATQETQYF | TGCGCCAGCAGTGAGACCGGGACAGCGACGCAAGAGACCCAGTACTTC
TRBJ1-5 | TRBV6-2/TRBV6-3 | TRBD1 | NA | CASSYPTRGQGGFHSNQPQHF | TGTGCCAGCAGTTACCCGACTCGAGGACAGGGAGGTTTTCATAGCAATCAGCCCCAGCATTTT
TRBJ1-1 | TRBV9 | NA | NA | CASSVQGQNTEAFF | TGTGCCAGCAGCGTCCAGGGACAGAACACTGAAGCTTTCTTT
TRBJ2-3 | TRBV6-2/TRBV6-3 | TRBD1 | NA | CASGRDRAWDTQYF | TGTGCCAGCGGCCGGGACAGGGCGTGGGATACGCAGTATTTT
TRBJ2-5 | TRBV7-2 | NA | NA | CASSPTGRQETQYF | TGTGCCAGCAGCCCAACGGGTCGGCAAGAGACCCAGTACTTC
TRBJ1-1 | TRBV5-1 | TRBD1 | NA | CASSSRSGGAGTEAFF | TGCGCCAGCAGCTCCCGGTCAGGGGGCGCGGGCACTGAAGCTTTCTTT
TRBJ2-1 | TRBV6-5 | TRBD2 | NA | CASSFGGGVVNEQFF | TGTGCCAGCAGTTTTGGCGGGGGGGTAGTCAATGAGCAGTTCTTC
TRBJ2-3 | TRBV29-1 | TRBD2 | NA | CSVVDGGGTDTQYF | TGCAGCGTTGTTGATGGCGGGGGGACAGATACGCAGTATTTT
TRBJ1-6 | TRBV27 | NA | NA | CASQQGLDNSPLHF | TGTGCCAGCCAGCAGGGATTGGATAATTCACCCCTCCACTTT
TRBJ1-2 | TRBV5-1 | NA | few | CASSLTVNYGYTF | TGCGCCAGCAGCTTGACGGTAAACTATGGCTACACCTTC
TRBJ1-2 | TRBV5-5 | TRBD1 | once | CASSLIQGDNYGYTF | TGTGCCAGCAGCTTGATACAGGGGGATAACTATGGCTACACCTTC
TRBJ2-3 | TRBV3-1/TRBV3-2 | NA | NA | CASSHSSTDTQYF | TGTGCCAGCAGCCACTCTAGCACAGATACGCAGTATTTT
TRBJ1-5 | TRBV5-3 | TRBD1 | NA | CARSLTPGQGYYQPQHF | TGTGCCAGAAGCTTGACGCCGGGACAGGGTTACTATCAGCCCCAGCATTTT
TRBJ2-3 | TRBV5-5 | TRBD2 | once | CASSLGTSGGGDTQYF | TGTGCCAGCAGCTTGGGGACTAGCGGGGGTGGAGATACGCAGTATTTT
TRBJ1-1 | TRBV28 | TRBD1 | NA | CASSWLGGASEAFF | TGTGCCAGCAGTTGGTTAGGGGGCGCCTCGGAAGCTTTCTTT
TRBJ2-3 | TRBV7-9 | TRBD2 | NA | CASSFLSGGAVGTDTQYF | TGTGCCAGCAGCTTCCTTAGCGGGGGGGCCGTGGGCACAGATACGCAGTATTTT